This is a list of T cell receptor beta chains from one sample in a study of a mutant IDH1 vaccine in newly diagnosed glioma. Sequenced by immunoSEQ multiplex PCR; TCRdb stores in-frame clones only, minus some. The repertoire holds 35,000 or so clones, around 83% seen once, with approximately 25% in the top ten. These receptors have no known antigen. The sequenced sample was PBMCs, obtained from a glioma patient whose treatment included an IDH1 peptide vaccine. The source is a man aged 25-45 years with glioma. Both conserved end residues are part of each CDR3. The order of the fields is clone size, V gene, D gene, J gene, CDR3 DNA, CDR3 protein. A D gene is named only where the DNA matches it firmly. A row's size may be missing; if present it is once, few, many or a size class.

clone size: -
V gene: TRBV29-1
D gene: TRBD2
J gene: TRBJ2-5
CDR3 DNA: TGCAGCGCCGGACTAGCGGGAGGGCCGGGGGAGACCCAGTACTTC
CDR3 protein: CSAGLAGGPGETQYF

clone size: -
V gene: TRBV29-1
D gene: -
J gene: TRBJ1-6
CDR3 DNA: TGCAGCGTTCAAGCAGCACTTAATTCACCCCTCCACTTT
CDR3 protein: CSVQAALNSPLHF

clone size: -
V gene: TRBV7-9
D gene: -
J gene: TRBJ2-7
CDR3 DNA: TGTGCCAGCAGCTCGGGCGAGCAGTACTTC
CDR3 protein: CASSSGEQYF

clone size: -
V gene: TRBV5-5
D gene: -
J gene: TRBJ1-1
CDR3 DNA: TGTGCCAGCAGCTTCCCAGGGCGACCTGAAGCTTTCTTT
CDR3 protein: CASSFPGRPEAFF

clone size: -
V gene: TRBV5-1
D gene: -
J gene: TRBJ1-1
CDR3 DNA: TGCGCCAGCAGGGCCAGTATGAACACTGAAGCTTTCTTT
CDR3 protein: CASRASMNTEAFF

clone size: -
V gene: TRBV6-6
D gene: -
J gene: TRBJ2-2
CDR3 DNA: TGTGCCAGCACTTACGGGGTATCCGCGGCCGGGGAGCTGTTTTTT
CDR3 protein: CASTYGVSAAGELFF

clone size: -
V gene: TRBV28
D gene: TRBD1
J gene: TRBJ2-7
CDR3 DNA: TGTGCCAGCAGTTTAGGTCCAGGGGGAACCTACGAGCAGTACTTC
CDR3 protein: CASSLGPGGTYEQYF

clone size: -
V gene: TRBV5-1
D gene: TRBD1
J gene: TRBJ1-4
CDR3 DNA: TGCGCCAGCAGGGATACGACAGGGCTCGGTGAAAAACTGTTTTTT
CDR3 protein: CASRDTTGLGEKLFF

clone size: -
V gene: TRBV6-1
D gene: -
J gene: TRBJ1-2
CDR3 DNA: TGTGCCAGCAGTGAAGCGACAGGCCCTAACTATGGCTACACCTTC
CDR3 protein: CASSEATGPNYGYTF

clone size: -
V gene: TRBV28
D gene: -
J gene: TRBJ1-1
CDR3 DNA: TGTGCCAGCAGTTTATCGGGAGGGGCCACTGAAGCTTTCTTT
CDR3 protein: CASSLSGGATEAFF

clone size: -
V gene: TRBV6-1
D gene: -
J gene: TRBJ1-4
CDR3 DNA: TGTGCCAGCAGTGAAGCGTTTCTACCTATAGACAGTGCAACTAATGAAAAACTGTTTTTT
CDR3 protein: CASSEAFLPIDSATNEKLFF

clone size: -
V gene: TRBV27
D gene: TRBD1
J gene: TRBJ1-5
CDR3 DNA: TGTGCCAGCAACCCCGCAGGGGGAGGCAATCAGCCCCAGCATTTT
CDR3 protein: CASNPAGGGNQPQHF

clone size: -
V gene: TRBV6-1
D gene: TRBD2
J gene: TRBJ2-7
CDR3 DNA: TGTGCCAGCAGTGAAGAAGAGGGACTAGTCCGCGAGCAGTACTTC
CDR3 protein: CASSEEEGLVREQYF

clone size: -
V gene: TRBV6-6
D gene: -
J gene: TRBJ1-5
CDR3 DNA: TGTGCCAGCAGTAACCGATTCGATCAGCCCCAGCATTTT
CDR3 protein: CASSNRFDQPQHF

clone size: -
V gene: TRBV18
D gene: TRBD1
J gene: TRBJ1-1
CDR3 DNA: TGTGCCAGCTCACCACGGGACAGGATGAACACTGAAGCTTTCTTT
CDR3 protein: CASSPRDRMNTEAFF

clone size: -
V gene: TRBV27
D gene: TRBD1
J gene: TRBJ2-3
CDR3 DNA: TGTGCCAGCAGCATCAGACCGGGACAGGGAAACACAGATACGCAGTATTTT
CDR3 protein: CASSIRPGQGNTDTQYF

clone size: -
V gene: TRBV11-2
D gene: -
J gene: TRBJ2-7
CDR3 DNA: TGTGCCAGCAGCTTACTACATCCCTACGAGCAGTACTTC
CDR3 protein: CASSLLHPYEQYF

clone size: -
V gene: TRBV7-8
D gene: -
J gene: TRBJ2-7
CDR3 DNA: TGTGCCAGCAGCTTAGCTATCCTCACGCAAGCGGAGCACTACGAGCAGTACTTC
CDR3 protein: CASSLAILTQAEHYEQYF

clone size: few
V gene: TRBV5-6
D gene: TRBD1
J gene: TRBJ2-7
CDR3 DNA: TGTGCCAGCAGCCTCAGGGAAGGACAGGGCTACGAGCAGTACTTC
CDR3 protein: CASSLREGQGYEQYF

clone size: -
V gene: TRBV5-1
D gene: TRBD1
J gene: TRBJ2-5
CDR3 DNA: TGCGCCAGCAGCGGGGGGACAGGGGGCACGGAGACCCAGTACTTC
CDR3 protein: CASSGGTGGTETQYF

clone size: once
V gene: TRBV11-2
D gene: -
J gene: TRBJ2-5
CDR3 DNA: TGTGCCAGCAGCTTAGATTGGAGTCAAGAGACCCAGTACTTC
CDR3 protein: CASSLDWSQETQYF

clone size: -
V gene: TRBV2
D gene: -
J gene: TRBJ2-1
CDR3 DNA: TGTGCCAGCAGTGAATTACATAGCTCCTACAATGAGCAGTTCTTC
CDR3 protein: CASSELHSSYNEQFF

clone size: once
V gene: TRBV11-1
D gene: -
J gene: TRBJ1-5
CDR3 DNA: TGTGCCAGCAGCCCCAAGGGGGATAGCAATCAGCCCCAGCATTTT
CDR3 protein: CASSPKGDSNQPQHF

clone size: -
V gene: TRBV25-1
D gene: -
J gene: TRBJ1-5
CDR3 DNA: TGTGCCAGCAGTGACGGGACACGCAATCAGCCCCAGCATTTT
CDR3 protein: CASSDGTRNQPQHF

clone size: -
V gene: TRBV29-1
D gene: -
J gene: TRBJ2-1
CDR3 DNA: TGCAGCGTTGAGGGTTACGGATACAATGAGCAGTTCTTC
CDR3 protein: CSVEGYGYNEQFF

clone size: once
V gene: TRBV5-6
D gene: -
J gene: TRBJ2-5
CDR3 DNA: TGTGCCAGCAGCCCCAGGGCCCGGGCCGAAGAGACCCAGTACTTC
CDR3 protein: CASSPRARAEETQYF

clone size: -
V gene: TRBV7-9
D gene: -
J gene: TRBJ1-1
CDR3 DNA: TGTGCCAGCAGCCGCGTAAGTCGGGGCACTGAAGCTTTCTTT
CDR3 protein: CASSRVSRGTEAFF

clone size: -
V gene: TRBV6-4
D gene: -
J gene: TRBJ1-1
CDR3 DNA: TGTGCCAGCTCTACGGACAGATACACTGAAGCTTTCTTT
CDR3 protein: CASSTDRYTEAFF

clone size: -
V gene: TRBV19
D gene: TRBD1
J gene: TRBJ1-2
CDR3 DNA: TGTGCCAGTACCGAACGCCGGGACAGGGATAACTATGGCTACACCTTC
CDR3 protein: CASTERRDRDNYGYTF

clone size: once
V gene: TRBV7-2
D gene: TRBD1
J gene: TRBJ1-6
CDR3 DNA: TGTGCCAGCAGCTTAGAGACAGGGAGCTCCTATAATTCACCCCTCCACTTT
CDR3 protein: CASSLETGSSYNSPLHF

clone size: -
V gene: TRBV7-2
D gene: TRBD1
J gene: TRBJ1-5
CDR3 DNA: TGTGCCAGCAGCTTAGCGACAGGGGAGAATCAGCCCCAGCATTTT
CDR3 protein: CASSLATGENQPQHF

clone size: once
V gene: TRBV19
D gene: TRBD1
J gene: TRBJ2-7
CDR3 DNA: TGTGCCAGTAGTATAGGAAGGGACAGGGGTCGTTACGAGCAGTACTTC
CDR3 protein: CASSIGRDRGRYEQYF

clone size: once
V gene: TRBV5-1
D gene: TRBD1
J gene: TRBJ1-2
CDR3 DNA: TGCGCCAGCAGCACGGCCTCGACAGGGGGCGATGGCTACACCTTC
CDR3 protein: CASSTASTGGDGYTF

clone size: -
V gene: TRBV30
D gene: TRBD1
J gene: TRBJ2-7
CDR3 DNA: TGTGCCTGGACCTCAGGGGGCCTCCCCTACGAGCAGTACTTC
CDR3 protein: CAWTSGGLPYEQYF

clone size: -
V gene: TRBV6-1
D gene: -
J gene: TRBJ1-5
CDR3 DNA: TGTGCCAGCAGTGACGGGGTCTCTAGCAATCAGCCCCAGCATTTT
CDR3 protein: CASSDGVSSNQPQHF

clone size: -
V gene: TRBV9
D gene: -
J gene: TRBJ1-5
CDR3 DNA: TGTGCCAGCAGTCTCGACGGTGGCAATCAGCCCCAGCATTTT
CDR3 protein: CASSLDGGNQPQHF

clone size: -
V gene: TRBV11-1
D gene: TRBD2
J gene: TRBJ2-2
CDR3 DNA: TGTGCCAGCAGCTCAACTAGCGGCAACACCGGGGAGCTGTTTTTT
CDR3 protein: CASSSTSGNTGELFF

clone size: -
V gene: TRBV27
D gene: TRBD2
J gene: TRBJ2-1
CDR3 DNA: TGTGCCAGCCCCCCACCAGAGACTAGCGGGCCGTACAATGAGCAGTTCTTC
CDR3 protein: CASPPPETSGPYNEQFF

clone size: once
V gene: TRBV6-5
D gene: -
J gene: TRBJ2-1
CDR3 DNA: TGTGCCAGCAGTTACGATACGTTGCAGTTCTTC
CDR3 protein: CASSYDTLQFF

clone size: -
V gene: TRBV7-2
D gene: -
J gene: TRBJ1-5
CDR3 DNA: TGTGCCAGCAGCTTAGGGGGCGCACGGGATCAGCCCCAGCATTTT
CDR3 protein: CASSLGGARDQPQHF

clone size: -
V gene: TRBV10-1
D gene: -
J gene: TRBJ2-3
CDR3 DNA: TGCGCCAGCTCCCGGGAGCCGGGACTGGATACGCAGTATTTT
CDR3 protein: CASSREPGLDTQYF

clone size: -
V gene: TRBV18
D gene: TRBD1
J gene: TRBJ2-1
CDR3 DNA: TGTGCCAGCTCACCACTGGCCCGGGACAGGGGGTTGGATGAGCAGTTCTTC
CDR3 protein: CASSPLARDRGLDEQFF

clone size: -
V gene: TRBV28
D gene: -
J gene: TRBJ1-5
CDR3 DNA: TGTGCCAGCAGAGCCGGGGACCGGGGCAATCAGCCCCAGCATTTT
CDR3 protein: CASRAGDRGNQPQHF

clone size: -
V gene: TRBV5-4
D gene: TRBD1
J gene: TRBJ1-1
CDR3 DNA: TGTGCCAGCACCTACGACAGGGGGAGAGCTTTCTTT
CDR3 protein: CASTYDRGRAFF

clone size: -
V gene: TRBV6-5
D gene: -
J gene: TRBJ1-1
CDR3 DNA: TGTGCCAGCAGTCAGCCCAAGGGGGGGAACACTGAAGCTTTCTTT
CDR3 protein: CASSQPKGGNTEAFF

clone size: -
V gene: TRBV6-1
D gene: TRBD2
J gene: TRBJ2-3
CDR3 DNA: TGTGCCAGCAGTCTAGCGGGGGGACCGACAGATACGCAGTATTTT
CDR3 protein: CASSLAGGPTDTQYF

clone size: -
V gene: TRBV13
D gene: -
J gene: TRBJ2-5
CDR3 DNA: TGTGCCAGCAGCTTAGCGTGGGCAGCGCAAGAGACCCAGTACTTC
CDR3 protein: CASSLAWAAQETQYF

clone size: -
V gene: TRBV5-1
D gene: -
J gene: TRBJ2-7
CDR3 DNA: TGCGCCAGCAGCTTGGCGACTGGGGATTACGAGCAGTACTTC
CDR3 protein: CASSLATGDYEQYF

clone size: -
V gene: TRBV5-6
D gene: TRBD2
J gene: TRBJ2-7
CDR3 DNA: TGTGCCAGCAGCCCCTGGGGGACTAGCGGGAGCCACGAGCAGTACTTC
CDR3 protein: CASSPWGTSGSHEQYF

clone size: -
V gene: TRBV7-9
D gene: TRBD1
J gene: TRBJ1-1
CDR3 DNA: TGTGCCAGCAGCCCCCGACAGGGATATACCGGGGGCACTGAAGCTTTCTTT
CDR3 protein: CASSPRQGYTGGTEAFF

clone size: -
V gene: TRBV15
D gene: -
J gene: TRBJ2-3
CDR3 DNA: TGTGCCACCAGCAGAACATATCTAGCGTTTAGCACAGATACGCAGTATTTT
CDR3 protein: CATSRTYLAFSTDTQYF

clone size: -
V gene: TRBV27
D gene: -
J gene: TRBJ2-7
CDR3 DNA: TGTGCCAGCAGAAGGACCGTTTCTTACGAGCAGTACTTC
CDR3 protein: CASRRTVSYEQYF

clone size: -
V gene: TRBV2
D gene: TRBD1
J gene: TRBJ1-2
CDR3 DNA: TGTGCCAGCAGCCCCCCGACAGGGTTGGTCTATGGCTACACCTTC
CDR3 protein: CASSPPTGLVYGYTF

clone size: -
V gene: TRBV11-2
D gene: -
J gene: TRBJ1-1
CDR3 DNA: TGTGCCAGCAGACAAGACGGGGCTGAAGCTTTCTTT
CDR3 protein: CASRQDGAEAFF